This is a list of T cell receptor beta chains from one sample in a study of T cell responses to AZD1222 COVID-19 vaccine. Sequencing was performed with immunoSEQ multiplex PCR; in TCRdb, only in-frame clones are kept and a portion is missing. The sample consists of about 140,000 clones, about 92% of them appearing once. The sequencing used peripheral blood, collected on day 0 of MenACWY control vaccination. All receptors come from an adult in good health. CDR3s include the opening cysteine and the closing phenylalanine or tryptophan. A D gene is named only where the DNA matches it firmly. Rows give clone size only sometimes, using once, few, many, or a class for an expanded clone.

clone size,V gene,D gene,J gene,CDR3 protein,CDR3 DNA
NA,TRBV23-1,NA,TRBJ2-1,CASSQSSREAVNEQFF,TGCGCCAGCAGTCAATCTTCGAGGGAGGCGGTCAATGAGCAGTTCTTC
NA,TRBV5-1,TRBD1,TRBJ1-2,CASSLQPGQYNYGYTF,TGCGCCAGCAGCTTACAACCGGGACAGTATAACTATGGCTACACCTTC
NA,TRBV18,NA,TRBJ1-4,CASSPRDSREKLFF,TGTGCCAGCTCACCCCGGGATTCAAGGGAAAAACTGTTTTTT
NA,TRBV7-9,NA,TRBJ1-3,CASSQQGRRAGNTIYF,TGTGCCAGCAGCCAACAGGGAAGAAGAGCTGGAAACACCATATATTTT
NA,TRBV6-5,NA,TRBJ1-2,CASRFRVGYGYTF,TGTGCCAGCCGGTTCCGGGTCGGGTATGGCTACACCTTC
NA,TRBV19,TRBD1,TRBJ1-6,CASSAQGVLGSPLHF,TGTGCCAGTAGTGCCCAGGGGGTCTTAGGTTCACCCCTCCACTTT
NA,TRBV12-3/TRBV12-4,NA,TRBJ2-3,CASCTFLGDTQYF,TGTGCCAGCTGCACTTTCTTGGGGGATACGCAGTATTTT
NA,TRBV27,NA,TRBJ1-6,CASSFFRFNSPLHF,TGTGCCAGCAGTTTCTTCAGGTTTAATTCACCCCTCCACTTT
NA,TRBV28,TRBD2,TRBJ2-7,CASSLAGGLSEQYF,TGTGCCAGCAGTTTAGCGGGGGGCCTAAGCGAGCAGTACTTC
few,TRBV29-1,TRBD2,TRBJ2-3,CSVCLAGAGANTDTQYF,TGCAGCGTTTGTCTAGCGGGGGCCGGAGCCAACACAGATACGCAGTATTTT
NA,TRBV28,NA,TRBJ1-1,CASSFPGRSNTEAFF,TGTGCCAGCAGTTTTCCGGGACGGTCGAACACTGAAGCTTTCTTT
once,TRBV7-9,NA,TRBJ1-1,CASSSQGPERAFF,TGTGCCAGCAGCTCACAGGGTCCTGAGCGGGCTTTCTTT
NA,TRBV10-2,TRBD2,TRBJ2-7,CASSEVFLLADFSYEQYF,TGCGCCAGCAGTGAGGTCTTTCTACTAGCGGACTTCTCCTACGAGCAGTACTTC
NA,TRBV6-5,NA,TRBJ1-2,CASSYSQGGYTF,TGTGCCAGCAGTTACTCGCAGGGCGGCTACACCTTC
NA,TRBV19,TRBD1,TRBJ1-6,CASSTGGGSYNSPLHF,TGTGCCAGTAGTACAGGGGGTGGCTCCTATAATTCACCCCTCCACTTT
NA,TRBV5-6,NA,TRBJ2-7,CASSLGGYEQYF,TGTGCCAGCAGCTTGGGAGGTTACGAGCAGTACTTC
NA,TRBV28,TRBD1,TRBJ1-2,CATEVLTGPSNYGYTF,TGTGCCACCGAGGTCTTGACAGGGCCAAGTAACTATGGCTACACCTTC
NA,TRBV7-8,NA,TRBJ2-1,CASSLVVGMAYNEQFF,TGTGCCAGCAGCTTAGTCGTGGGGATGGCCTACAATGAGCAGTTCTTC
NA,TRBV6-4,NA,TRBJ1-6,CASSYLISKPLDSPLHF,TGTGCCAGCAGTTATTTAATTTCGAAGCCTTTGGATTCACCCCTCCACTTT
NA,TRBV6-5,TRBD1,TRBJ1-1,CASSLGQGFEAFF,TGTGCCAGCAGCTTGGGACAGGGATTTGAAGCTTTCTTT
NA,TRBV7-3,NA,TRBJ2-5,CASSRSGQETQYF,TGTGCCAGCAGCCGCAGCGGGCAAGAGACCCAGTACTTC
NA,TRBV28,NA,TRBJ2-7,CASSLGEEGYEQYF,TGTGCCAGCAGTTTGGGTGAGGAGGGGTACGAGCAGTACTTC